The 30 T cell receptor beta chains below were found in one sample sequenced in a study of high-grade serous ovarian cancer treatment subgroups. Tumor tissue was taken before any definitive surgery or chemotherapy was given. Only in-frame clones appear in the TCRdb table, and some are missing; sequencing was by immunoSEQ multiplex PCR. The table includes around 4,800 clones, under 80% detected once. The material sequenced was tumor tissue. The source of these receptors is a human donor with high-grade serous ovarian cancer.

J is TRBJ2-5 and V is TRBV5-5; possibly TRBD2 for D (9 bases). Trimming shortened V by 4 bases and J by 0 bases, and 16 bases separated the two germline ends. The CDR3 runs to 16 residues. Germline V gene lookup returns CDR1 SGHKS and CDR2 YYEKEE (reference sequence). CDR3 DNA: TGTGCCAGCAGCGAGCGGGGGGACAGGTACCAAGAGACCCAGTACTTC. Its protein product is CASSERGDRYQETQYF. Filled out from reference TRBV5-5 and TRBJ2-5, the complete variable domain reads DAGVTQSPTHLIKTRGQQVTLRCSPISGHKSVSWYQQVLGQGPQFIFQYYEKEERGRGNFPDRFSARQFPNYSSELNVNALLLGDSALYLCASSERGDRYQETQYFGPGTRLLVL.

The V and J genes are TRBV7-2 and TRBJ2-7; D may be TRBD1 or TRBD2 (6 bases each). The CDR3 contains 14 residues. Germline CDR1 is SGHTA and CDR2 is FQGNSA. V was clipped by 3 bases and J by 3 bases, with 12 bases between them. The CDR3 sequence is CASSFTGRNYEQYV. DNA for the CDR3: TGTGCCAGCAGCTTTACAGGGAGGAACTACGAGCAGTACGTC.

The chain links TRBV19 to TRBJ1-2; D ambiguous. The CDR3 is 14 residues long. From germline, CDR1 is LNHDA and CDR2 SQIVND (reference sequence). V lost 10 bases, J lost 0 bases, and 15 bases lay in between. CDR3 sequence: CATIRHGSNYGYTF. CDR3 bases: TGTGCCACAATCCGCCACGGCTCTAACTATGGCTACACCTTC.

This sequence joins TRBV10-3 and TRBJ2-3; 13 nucleotides align to TRBD2. Germline assignment: CDR1 ENHRY and CDR2 SYGVKD. The CDR3 has 16 amino acids. V was clipped by 6 bases and J by 5 bases; unmatched bases: 8. In DNA, the CDR3 is TGTGCCATCAGGACCGGACTAGCGGGAGCGCAAGATACGCAGTATTTT. This translates into CAIRTGLAGAQDTQYF.

This clone has just a few counts. CDR3 in DNA: TGCGCCAGCAGTGAGTACAGGGACCGGAGCTACACCTTC. It codes for CASSEYRDRSYTF. This chain joins TRBV10-1 and TRBJ1-2; D perhaps matches TRBD1 (6 bases). The CDR3 is made up of 13 amino acids. V shed 1 base and J shed 9 bases, with 12 bases lying between them. From germline, CDR1 is WNHNN and CDR2 SYGVQD (reference sequence).

V usage is TRBV28 and J usage is TRBJ2-3, with 7 bases matching TRBD1. The CDR3 contains 15 residues. The germline gives CDR1 MDHEN, CDR2 SYDVKM. Trimming cost V 6 bases and J 2 bases; bases outside gene matches: 8. The CDR3 DNA reads TGTGCCAGCAGCCCCACAGGGGACAACACAGATACGCAGTATTTT. Protein: CASSPTGDNTDTQYF.

This chain links TRBV7-9 with TRBJ1-1; D remains ambiguous. Trimming took off 5 bases at V and 3 bases at J, with 10 bases between the two ends. The CDR3 has 13 amino acids. Germline CDR1 reads SEHNR; CDR2 reads FQNEAQ (reference sequence). CDR3 residues: CASSLNRDTEAFF. In nucleotides, the CDR3 is TGTGCCAGCAGCCTTAATAGGGACACTGAAGCTTTCTTT.

The chain combines TRBV6-1 with TRBJ2-3; 10 bases map to TRBD2. Germline CDR1 is MNHNS and CDR2 is SASEGT. The CDR3 is 15 amino acids. J gave up 3 bases and V 3 bases, and 3 bases lay outside the gene matches. This CDR3 is CASSDLAGVTDTQYF. CDR3 nucleotides: TGTGCCAGCAGTGATCTAGCGGGAGTTACAGATACGCAGTATTTT.

The chain combines TRBV21-1 with TRBJ2-3. TRBV21-1 is labeled a pseudogene. The CDR3 runs to 13 residues. Here the CDR3 DNA reads TGTGCCAGCAGATGGCGTAGCACAGATACGCAGTATTTT. This translates into CASRWRSTDTQYF.

The chain combines TRBV7-2 with TRBJ2-1, with 13 positions matching TRBD2. This CDR3 is 16 amino acids long. The J segment lost 4 bases and the V segment lost 6 bases, leaving 6 bases of the junction unmatched. Germline V gene sequence: CDR1 SGHTA, CDR2 FQGNSA. The CDR3 DNA is TGTGCCAGCAGACGTGGGACTAGCGGGACATACAATGAGCAGTTCTTC. It yields the protein CASRRGTSGTYNEQFF.

The chain uses TRBV2 and TRBJ1-2, with D perhaps TRBD1 (6 bases). This CDR3 comprises 14 residues. The ends were cut back, 7 bases at V and 0 bases at J, with 12 bases in the middle. Per germline, CDR1 SNHLY and CDR2 FYNNEI. CDR3 region: CASMIGGANYGYTF. The CDR3 bases are TGTGCCAGCATGATAGGGGGGGCTAACTATGGCTACACCTTC. The full variable domain, its missing parts supplied by reference TRBV2 and TRBJ1-2, is EPEVTQTPSHQVTQMGQEVILRCVPISNHLYFYWYRQILGQKVEFLVSFYNNEISEKSEIFDDQFSVERPDGSNFTLKIRSTKLEDSAMYFCASMIGGANYGYTFGSGTRLTVV.

This chain uses TRBV2 with TRBJ2-7; either TRBD1 or TRBD2 may supply D (5 bases each). The CDR3 spans 16 residues. Trimming left V 1 base short and J 6 bases short, with 19 bases between. In germline, CDR1 is SNHLY, CDR2 FYNNEI. The CDR3 sequence is CASSEGGLAWSPEQYF. The CDR3 DNA is TGTGCCAGCAGTGAAGGGGGGTTAGCCTGGTCGCCCGAGCAGTACTTC. Variable domain in full (rest from reference TRBV2 and TRBJ2-7): EPEVTQTPSHQVTQMGQEVILRCVPISNHLYFYWYRQILGQKVEFLVSFYNNEISEKSEIFDDQFSVERPDGSNFTLKIRSTKLEDSAMYFCASSEGGLAWSPEQYFGPGTRLTVT.

This chain joins TRBV4-1 and TRBJ1-3, with 7 bases lining up with TRBD1. The germline V gene has CDR1 MGHRA and CDR2 YSYEKL. The CDR3 loop spans 15 amino acids. V lost 1 base and J lost 4; bases outside the gene matches: 4. CDR3 DNA sequence: TGCGCCAGCAGCCAAGGACAGGGTGGGGGAAACACCATATATTTT. It encodes CASSQGQGGGNTIYF.

This chain connects TRBV7-6 to TRBJ2-5; possibly TRBD1 for D (7 bases). V lost 4 bases and J lost 6, with 15 bases in between. From germline, CDR1 is SGHVS and CDR2 FNYEAQ. This CDR3 contains 14 residues. The CDR3: CASSSGGGRKTQYF. The DNA of the CDR3 is TGTGCCAGCAGCTCAGGAGGGGGCAGGAAGACCCAGTACTTC.

The chain employs TRBV4-1 and TRBJ1-5; D gene uncertain. In germline, CDR1 is MGHRA, CDR2 YSYEKL. This CDR3 is 13 amino acids long. V was pared by 1 base and J by 9 bases, with 10 bases between. CDR3 DNA: TGCGCCAGCAGCCAAGCCATCTCTCGGCCCCAGCATTTT. Translating gives CASSQAISRPQHF.

To note about this clone: In the same sample, other DNA sequences code for this CDR3. This chain uses TRBV9 with TRBJ2-1, with a possible D match to TRBD1 (5 bases). V was cut by 2 bases and J by 4 bases, with 7 bases left in between. Germline V gene sequence: CDR1 SGDLS, CDR2 YYNGEE. The CDR3 has 13 residues. The CDR3 nucleotides read TGTGCCAGCAGCGTCGACAGTTACAATGAGCAGTTCTTC. Its protein is CASSVDSYNEQFF.

CDR3 region: CASSTRDRDNEQFF. For the CDR3, the DNA is TGTGCCAGTAGTACCCGGGACAGGGACAATGAGCAGTTCTTC. The chain has TRBV19 and TRBJ2-1; 9 bases are a match to TRBD1. CDR1 is LNHDA and CDR2 is SQIVND in the germline V gene (reference sequence). CDR3 length: 14 amino acids. The V segment lost 4 bases and the J segment 5 bases; nucleotides outside the gene matches: 3. Combining the CDR3 with reference TRBV19 and TRBJ2-1 gives the whole variable domain DGGITQSPKYLFRKEGQNVTLSCEQNLNHDAMYWYRQDPGQGLRLIYYSQIVNDFQKGDIAEGYSVSREKKESFPLTVTSAQKNPTAFYLCASSTRDRDNEQFFGPGTRLTVL.

The chain couples TRBV6-6 to TRBJ2-1; 13 bases line up with TRBD2. Per germline, CDR1 MNHNY and CDR2 SVGAGI (reference sequence). Trimming took 6 bases from V and 3 from J; bases not matched to a gene: 2. The CDR3 runs to 15 residues. The CDR3 loop reads CASSWTSGGYNEQFF. The CDR3 nucleotides read TGTGCCAGCAGCTGGACTAGCGGGGGCTACAATGAGCAGTTCTTC.

J is TRBJ1-2 and V is TRBV7-2, with TRBD1 as a possible D gene (5 bases). This CDR3 spans 15 amino acids. Germline V gives CDR1 SGHTA, CDR2 FQGNSA. Trimming removed 1 base at V and 2 bases at J, with 11 bases between. The CDR3 loop reads CASSLEAGQNYGYTF. Here the CDR3 DNA reads TGTGCCAGCAGCTTAGAGGCAGGGCAAAACTATGGCTACACCTTC.

DNA for the CDR3: TGTGCCAGCAGACGACAGGGACGCACTGAAGCTTTCTTT. Translating it yields CASRRQGRTEAFF. This rearrangement joins TRBV7-9 to TRBJ1-1, with TRBD1 matching 7 bases. The V gene end was trimmed by 6 bases and the J gene end by 4 bases; junction bases not matched to a gene: 5. Germline V gene data show CDR1 as SEHNR and CDR2 as FQNEAQ (reference sequence). The length of the CDR3 is 13 residues.

The CDR3 here is CASSLGASRNIQYF. The DNA for the CDR3 is TGTGCCAGCAGCTTAGGAGCGTCCCGAAACATTCAGTACTTC. V gene TRBV7-2 combines with J gene TRBJ2-4; D call uncertain. The CDR3 loop spans 14 amino acids. CDR1 is SGHTA and CDR2 is FQGNSA in the germline V gene. Trimming cost V 1 base and J 6 bases, with 10 bases left between them.

This chain links TRBV13 with TRBJ1-1, with D tentatively TRBD1 (5 bases). Between the trimmed V and J ends, which lost 5 bases and 5 bases, there was a span of 15 bases. The CDR3 length is 14 residues. CDR1 and CDR2 from the germline V gene are PRHDT and FYEKMQ (reference sequence). The CDR3 sequence is CASSHQGEGTEAFF. CDR3 nucleotides: TGTGCCAGCAGCCACCAAGGAGAGGGGACTGAAGCTTTCTTT.

The genes are TRBV2 and TRBJ1-5; D not certain. CDR1 and CDR2 (germline): SNHLY, FYNNEI. V lost 2 bases, J lost 1 base, and 6 bases lay in between. CDR3 length equals 14 residues. The CDR3 loop reads CASSERMSNQPQHF. The CDR3 bases are TGTGCCAGCAGTGAAAGGATGAGCAATCAGCCCCAGCATTTT.

This chain connects TRBV15 to TRBJ1-1, with 7 bases identical to TRBD1. J lost 9 bases, V lost 0 bases, and 1 base had no gene match. Per the germline V gene, CDR1 is LNHNV and CDR2 is YYDKDF (reference sequence). The CDR3 runs to 12 residues. CDR3 protein: CATSRDRGKAFF. For the CDR3, the DNA is TGTGCCACCAGCAGAGACAGGGGGAAAGCTTTCTTT.

The chain employs TRBV2 and TRBJ2-7; D unresolved. Per the germline V gene, CDR1 is SNHLY and CDR2 is FYNNEI. This CDR3 is built from 11 residues. Trimming pared 3 bases from V and 6 bases from J, leaving 6 bases between. The CDR3: CASSDSGEQYF. The CDR3 region has the DNA TGTGCCAGCAGTGACAGTGGCGAGCAGTACTTC.

By share of the sample, this clone is medium-sized. The chain uses TRBV27 and TRBJ1-2; D is ambiguous. This CDR3 region has 14 residues. Trimming left V 2 bases short and J 5 bases short, with 12 bases between. Germline loops: CDR1 MNHEY, CDR2 SMNVEV (reference sequence). In nucleotides, the CDR3 is TGTGCCAGCAGTTTAGGCAGAAGTACTTATGGCTACACCTTC. It codes for CASSLGRSTYGYTF.

The chain combines TRBV5-1 with TRBJ1-2, with D hard to call. V lost 5 bases, J lost 6 bases, and 8 bases lay in between. Germline V lookup: CDR1 SGHRS, CDR2 YFSETQ. The CDR3 length is 11 residues. CDR3 bases: TGCGCCAGCAGGCTATCGCATGGCTACACCTTC. This encodes CASRLSHGYTF.

This chain links TRBV2 with TRBJ1-2; TRBD1 aligns across 7 bases. V lost 4 bases and J lost 6; bases outside the gene matches: 20. Germline V gene sequence: CDR1 SNHLY, CDR2 FYNNEI. The length of the CDR3 is 18 residues. The CDR3 loop is CASSAIHPGQSFFDGYTF. In nucleotides, the CDR3 is TGTGCCAGCAGTGCCATACATCCGGGACAGTCCTTTTTTGATGGCTACACCTTC.

This sequence joins TRBV27 and TRBJ2-6; D may be TRBD2 (6 bases). Trimming removed 7 bases at V and 0 bases at J, with 19 bases between. Per germline, CDR1 MNHEY and CDR2 SMNVEV (reference sequence). The CDR3 runs 18 residues. The CDR3 here is CASNQGGYGDSGANVLTF. The CDR3, as DNA: TGTGCCAGCAATCAGGGAGGTTATGGCGACTCTGGGGCCAACGTCCTGACTTTC.

To note about this clone: A read error may produce the germline difference seen at one junction end. The chain is built from TRBV15 and TRBJ2-1, with 11 bases lining up with TRBD2. The CDR3 loop spans 16 amino acids. Germline-derived CDR1 and CDR2 are LNHNV and YYDKDF (reference sequence). The CDR3 DNA sequence: TGTGCCACCAGCGAGAATCATAGCGGGAGGGCCCGGGGAAGGGTCTTC. Its protein is CATSENHSGRARGRVF.